The 4 T cell receptor beta chains presented below share a single source sample, sequenced in a study of sequential checkpoint blockade in melanoma. Generated by immunoSEQ multiplex PCR, the TCRdb table keeps only in-frame clones and is missing some. The repertoire holds around 18,000 clones, with under 75% as singletons. Noted treatment: randomized to nivolumab then ipilimumab (arm A) or the reverse (arm B). Sample: CD8+ T cells sorted from blood (inferred from file names), taken from a patient given nivolumab and ipilimumab in sequence. The source is a human donor with melanoma.

This clone came up a few times. V gene TRBV10-1 combines with J gene TRBJ2-2, with 11 bases aligning to TRBD2. This CDR3 has 17 residues. Trimming removed 3 bases from V and 4 bases from J; junction bases left unmatched: 7. The germline V gene encodes CDR1 WNHNN and CDR2 SYGVQD (reference sequence). This chain's CDR3 is CASSDPGLADSTGELFF. In DNA form, the CDR3 reads TGCGCCAGCAGTGACCCGGGACTAGCGGATTCCACCGGGGAGCTGTTTTTT.

The chain joins TRBV5-1 to TRBJ2-7; D is possibly TRBD1 (6 bases). Germline lookup yields CDR1 SGHRS and CDR2 YFSETQ. The CDR3 has 14 residues. V lost 3 bases and J lost 5, with 15 bases in between. The DNA for the CDR3 is TGCGCCAGCAGCTCACAGGGTGTTTGGGACGAGCAGTACTTC. Translated: CASSSQGVWDEQYF.

The V and J genes are TRBV4-3 and TRBJ2-3; 8 positions agree with TRBD1. Per germline, CDR1 LGHNA and CDR2 YSLEER. This CDR3 comprises 15 residues. J was trimmed by 4 bases and V by 3 bases; bases with no gene match: 6. The CDR3 DNA sequence: TGCGCCAGCAGCCATGGTCAGGGGGCAGCAGATACGCAGTATTTT. Residues: CASSHGQGAADTQYF.

J is TRBJ2-7 and V is TRBV4-3, with 8 bases fitting TRBD2. CDR3 length: 16 residues. J gave up 7 bases and V 1 base, and 12 bases lay outside the gene matches. The V gene's germline CDR1 is LGHNA and CDR2 YSLEER. As DNA, the CDR3 is TGCGCCAGCAGCCAAGGAGTAGCGGGAAATTCCGGGGAGCAGTACTTC. Translated: CASSQGVAGNSGEQYF.